This T cell receptor beta chain was sequenced in a study of cytomegalovirus exposure and HLA in healthy donors. Findings and limits, study-wide: Follow-up analysis later connected one missense variant in DCLRE1C with trimming of TCR beta V- and J-genes. Using a false discovery rate of 0.05, a later analysis showed that 16,951 TCR beta sequences were associated with HLA alleles. The authors judged a highly shared variant cluster likely a sequencing artifact. Common viral pathogens seemed, in a later analysis, to connect with several of the most significant clusters.

V was cut by 1 base and J by 1 base, with 10 bases left in between. The CDR3 loop spans 15 amino acids. Germline V lookup: CDR1 LNHNV, CDR2 YYDKDF (reference sequence). The PCR made use of 60 Vbeta and 13 Jbeta primers. The method was immunoSEQ multiplex PCR; TCRdb's version includes in-frame clones alone and lacks a portion of them. This table holds fewer than 200,000 clones, around 72% found once. Turning to this clone: Its antigen is undetermined.

The TCR comes from a man between 50 and 59 years old in good health and CMV-seronegative. The sample comprised PBMCs. The rearrangement links TRBV15 to TRBJ1-1, with D maybe TRBD1 (6 bases). The CDR3 nucleotides read TGTGCCACCAGCAGAGGTTTGGGGGCGAACACTGAAGCTTTCTTT. Protein product: CATSRGLGANTEAFF.